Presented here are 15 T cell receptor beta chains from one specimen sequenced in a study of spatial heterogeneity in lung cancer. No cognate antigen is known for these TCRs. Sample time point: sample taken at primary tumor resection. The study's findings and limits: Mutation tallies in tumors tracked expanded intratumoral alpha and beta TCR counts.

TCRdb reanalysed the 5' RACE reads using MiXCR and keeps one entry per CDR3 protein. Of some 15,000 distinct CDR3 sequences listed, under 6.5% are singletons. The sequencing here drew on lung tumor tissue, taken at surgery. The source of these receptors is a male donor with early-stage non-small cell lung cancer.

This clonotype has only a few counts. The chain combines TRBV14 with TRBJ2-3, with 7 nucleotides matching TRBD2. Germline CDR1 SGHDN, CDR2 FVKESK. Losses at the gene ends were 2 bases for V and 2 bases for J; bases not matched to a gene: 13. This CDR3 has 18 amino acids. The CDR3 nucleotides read TGTGCCAGCAGCCAAACCCTGGAAGCGGGAACTTACACAGATACGCAGTATTTT. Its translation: CASSQTLEAGTYTDTQYF.

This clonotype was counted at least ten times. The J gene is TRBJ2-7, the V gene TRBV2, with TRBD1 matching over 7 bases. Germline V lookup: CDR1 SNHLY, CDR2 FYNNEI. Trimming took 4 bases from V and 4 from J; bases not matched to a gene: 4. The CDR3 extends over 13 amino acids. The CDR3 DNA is TGTGCCAGCAGTGTACAGGGGACGTACGAGCAGTACTTC. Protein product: CASSVQGTYEQYF.

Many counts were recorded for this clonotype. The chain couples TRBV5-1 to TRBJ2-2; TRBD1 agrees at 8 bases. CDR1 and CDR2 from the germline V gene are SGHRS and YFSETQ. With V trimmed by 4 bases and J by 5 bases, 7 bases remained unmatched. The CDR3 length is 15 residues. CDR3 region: CASSKDRAVTGELFF. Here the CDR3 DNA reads TGCGCCAGCAGCAAGGACAGGGCGGTTACCGGGGAGCTGTTTTTT.

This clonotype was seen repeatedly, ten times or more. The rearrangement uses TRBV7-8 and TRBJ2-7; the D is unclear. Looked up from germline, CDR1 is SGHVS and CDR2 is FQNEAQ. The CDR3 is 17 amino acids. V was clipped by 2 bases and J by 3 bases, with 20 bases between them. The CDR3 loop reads CASSLMSGQSSIYEQYV. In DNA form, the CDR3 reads TGTGCCAGCAGCTTAATGTCGGGCCAGAGTTCCATCTACGAGCAGTACGTC.

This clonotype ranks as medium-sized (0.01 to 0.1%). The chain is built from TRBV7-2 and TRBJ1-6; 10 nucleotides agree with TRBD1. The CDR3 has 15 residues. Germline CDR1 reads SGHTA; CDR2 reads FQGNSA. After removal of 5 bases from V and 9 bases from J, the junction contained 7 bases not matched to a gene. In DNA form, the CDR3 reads TGTGCCAGCAGCCCCTCCCGGGACAGGGGTTCACCCCTCCACTTT. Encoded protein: CASSPSRDRGSPLHF.

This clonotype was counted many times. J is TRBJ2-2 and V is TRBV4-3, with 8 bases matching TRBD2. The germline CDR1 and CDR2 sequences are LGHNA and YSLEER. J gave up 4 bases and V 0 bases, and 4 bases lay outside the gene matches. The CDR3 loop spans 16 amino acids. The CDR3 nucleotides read TGCGCCAGCAGCCAAGAGGGCGGGGGGCGCACCGGGGAGCTGTTTTTT. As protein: CASSQEGGGRTGELFF.

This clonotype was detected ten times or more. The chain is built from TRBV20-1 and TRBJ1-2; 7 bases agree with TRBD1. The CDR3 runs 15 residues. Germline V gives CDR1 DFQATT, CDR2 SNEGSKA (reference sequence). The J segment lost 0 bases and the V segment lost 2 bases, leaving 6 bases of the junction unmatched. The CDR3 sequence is CSARPGTASNYGYTF. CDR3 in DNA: TGCAGTGCTAGACCCGGGACAGCCTCTAACTATGGCTACACCTTC.

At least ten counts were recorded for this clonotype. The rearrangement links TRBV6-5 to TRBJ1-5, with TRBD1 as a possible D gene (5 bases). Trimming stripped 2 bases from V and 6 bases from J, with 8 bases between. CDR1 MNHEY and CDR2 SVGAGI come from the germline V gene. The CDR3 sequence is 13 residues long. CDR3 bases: TGTGCCAGCAGTTACGAGGGGCTTCAGCCCCAGCATTTT. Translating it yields CASSYEGLQPQHF.

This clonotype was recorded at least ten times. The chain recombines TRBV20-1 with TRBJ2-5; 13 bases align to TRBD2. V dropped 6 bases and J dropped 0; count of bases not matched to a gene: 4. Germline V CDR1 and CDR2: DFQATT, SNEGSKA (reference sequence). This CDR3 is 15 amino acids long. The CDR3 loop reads CSARTSGGYQETQYF. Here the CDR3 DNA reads TGCAGTGCCAGGACTAGCGGGGGTTACCAAGAGACCCAGTACTTC.

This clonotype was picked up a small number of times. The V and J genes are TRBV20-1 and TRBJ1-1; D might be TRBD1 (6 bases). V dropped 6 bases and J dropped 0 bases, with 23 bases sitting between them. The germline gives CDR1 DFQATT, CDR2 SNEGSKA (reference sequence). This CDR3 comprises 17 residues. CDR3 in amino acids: CSAPKGGTSDMNTEAFF. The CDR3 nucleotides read TGCAGTGCCCCAAAGGGTGGGACAAGCGACATGAACACTGAAGCTTTCTTT.

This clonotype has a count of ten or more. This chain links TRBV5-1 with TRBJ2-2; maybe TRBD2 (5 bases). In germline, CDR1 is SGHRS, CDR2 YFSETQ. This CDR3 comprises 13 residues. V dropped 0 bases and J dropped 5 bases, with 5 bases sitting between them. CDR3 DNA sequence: TGCGCCAGCAGCTTGGGGGAGACCGGGGAGCTGTTTTTT. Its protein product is CASSLGETGELFF.

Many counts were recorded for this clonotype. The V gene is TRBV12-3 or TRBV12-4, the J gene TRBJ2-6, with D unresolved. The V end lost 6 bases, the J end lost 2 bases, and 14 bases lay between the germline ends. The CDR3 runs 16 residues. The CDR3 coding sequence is TGTGCCAGCAGCCTACTCCGTCCCCCTGGGGCCAACGTCCTGACTTTC. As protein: CASSLLRPPGANVLTF.

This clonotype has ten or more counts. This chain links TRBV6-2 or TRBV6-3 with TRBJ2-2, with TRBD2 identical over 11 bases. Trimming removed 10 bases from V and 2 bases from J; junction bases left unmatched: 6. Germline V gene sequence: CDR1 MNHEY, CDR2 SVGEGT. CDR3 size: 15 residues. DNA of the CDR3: TGTGCCACCCGTAGCGGGGGGGCCAACACCGGGGAGCTGTTTTTT. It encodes CATRSGGANTGELFF.

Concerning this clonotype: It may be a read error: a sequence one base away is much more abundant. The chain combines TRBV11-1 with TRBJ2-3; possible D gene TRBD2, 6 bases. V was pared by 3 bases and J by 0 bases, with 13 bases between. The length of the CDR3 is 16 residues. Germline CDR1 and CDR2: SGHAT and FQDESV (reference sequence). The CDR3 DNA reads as TGTGCCAGCAGCTTGTACGGGAGTCGGAGCACAGATACGCAGTATTTT. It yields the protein CASSLYGSRSTDTQYF.

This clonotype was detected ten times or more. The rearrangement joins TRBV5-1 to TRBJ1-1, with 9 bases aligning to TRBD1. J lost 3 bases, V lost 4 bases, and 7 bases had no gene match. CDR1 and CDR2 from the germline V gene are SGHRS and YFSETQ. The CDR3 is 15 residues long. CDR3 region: CASSLPDRGYTEAFF. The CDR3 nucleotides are TGCGCCAGCAGCCTACCGGACAGGGGATACACTGAAGCTTTCTTT. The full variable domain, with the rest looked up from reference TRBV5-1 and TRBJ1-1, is KAGVTQTPRYLIKTRGQQVTLSCSPISGHRSVSWYQQTPGQGLQFLFEYFSETQRNKGNFPGRFSGRQFSNSRSEMNVSTLELGDSALYLCASSLPDRGYTEAFFGQGTRLTVV.